Here is one T cell receptor beta chain with its context. Its antigen is as yet unknown. The data are from a study of cytomegalovirus exposure and HLA in healthy donors. Across the study: Ancestry clustering placed 81% of over 300 genotyped donors in the Caucasian-associated cluster.

It was with 60 Vbeta and 13 Jbeta primers that the PCR ran. In the study's own analysis: There were tens of millions of unique TCR beta chains by a later count, and about 12 million of them were shared. Assay: immunoSEQ multiplex PCR; the TCRdb copy retains only in-frame clones and omits some. V and J calls plus clone size are reproduced from that table; the DNA served to infer D and trimming. Seen here are some 130,000 clones, approximately 83% observed once, and the top ten hold roughly 1.2%. V trimming: 6 bases; J trimming: 3 bases; junction bases outside the gene matches: 9. Germline loops: CDR1 MNHNS, CDR2 SASEGT. The CDR3 is 15 amino acids. General study results and limits: There were reportedly fewer N-insertions in an Asian-associated ancestry cluster than the approximately 640-donor mean, in a later analysis.

The genes are TRBV6-1 and TRBJ2-7, with 9 bases lining up with TRBD1. Material for sequencing was PBMCs. This sequence was found in a girl aged 2-10 years in good health and CMV-seronegative. The CDR3 sequence is CASRKSGTGSYEQYF. DNA for the CDR3: TGTGCCAGCAGGAAATCCGGGACAGGGAGCTACGAGCAGTACTTC.